This TCR beta chain was sequenced for a study of T cells in Graves' hyperthyroidism and ophthalmopathy. Study summary: Peripheral blood was collected at initial diagnosis, before any treatment. General study results and limits: Stable hyperthyroidism and ophthalmopathy were separated using 13 V-J signatures.

Out of approximately 10 ml of fresh peripheral blood came the PBMCs. It was RNA transcripts that yielded the amplified TCR beta CDR3 regions. RT-PCR in the first round (using the HTBI primer set) targeted the TCR CDR3. TCRdb reanalysed the multiplex PCR reads using MiXCR and keeps one entry per CDR3 protein. The table lists 400,000 to 550,000 distinct CDR3 sequences, over 13% of them singletons. This CDR3 region has 15 residues. V gave up 5 bases and J gave up 4 bases, with 15 bases separating them. Looked up from germline, CDR1 is KGHDR and CDR2 is SFDVKD. Remarks on this clonotype: What it recognizes is unknown.

The TCR sequence derives from a woman between 18 and 29 years old with Graves' hyperthyroidism. V usage is TRBV24-1 and J usage is TRBJ2-3; D uncertain. Sequencing used blood. In nucleotides, the CDR3 is TGTGCCACCAGTGGCTTCGACGGTCGGTCAGATACGCAGTATTTT. Translating gives CATSGFDGRSDTQYF.